Below are 8 T cell receptor beta chains sequenced from a single sample in a study of monozygotic twins with inflammatory bowel disease. TCRdb reprocessed the 5' RACE reads, keeping one entry per CDR3 protein, no DNA. Its table records 400,000 to 500,000 distinct CDR3 sequences. Sequences were obtained from blood. These receptors came from a human donor with ulcerative colitis or Crohn's disease, or a healthy co-twin of an affected twin (not recorded which).

This chain uses TRBV19 with TRBJ2-2. The CDR3 has 14 amino acids. Germline values: CDR1 LNHDA, CDR2 SQIVND (reference sequence). The CDR3 region is CASSTRQNTGELFF.

The chain links TRBV5-1 to TRBJ2-7; TCRdb's D call of TRBD1 is untestable without DNA. Germline loops: CDR1 SGHRS, CDR2 YFSETQ. The CDR3 is made up of 14 amino acids. The CDR3 here is CASSHGQGAYEQYF.

V is TRBV4-2 and J is TRBJ2-7; TCRdb calls TRBD2, which cannot be checked without DNA. CDR1 is LGHNA and CDR2 is YNFKEQ in the germline V gene. The CDR3 length is 14 residues. CDR3 sequence: CASSGGGADQEQYF.

The chain combines TRBV5-1 with TRBJ2-2; there is no DNA to check the TCRdb D call of TRBD1. The CDR3 consists of 14 residues. Germline assignment: CDR1 SGHRS and CDR2 YFSETQ. CDR3 amino acids: CASSEGQYTGELFF.

The chain has TRBV7-2 and TRBJ2-3. This CDR3 is 16 amino acids long. The V gene's germline CDR1 is SGHTA and CDR2 FQGNSA. The CDR3 here is CASSLFRVIGTDTQYF. The full variable domain, completed using reference TRBV7-2 and TRBJ2-3, is GAGVSQSPSNKVTEKGKDVELRCDPISGHTALYWYRQSLGQGLEFLIYFQGNSAPDKSGLPSDRFSAERTGGSVSTLTIQRTQQEDSAVYLCASSLFRVIGTDTQYFGPGTRLTVL.

The chain couples TRBV4-1 to TRBJ2-1; the TRBD2 assignment by TCRdb is unverifiable without DNA. Germline V lookup: CDR1 MGHRA, CDR2 YSYEKL. This CDR3 has 16 residues. The CDR3 sequence: CASSQESSGPYNEQFF.

The V call is TRBV20-1, the J call TRBJ2-4; TCRdb lists TRBD1, though no DNA is available to test this call. This CDR3 has 17 amino acids. From germline, CDR1 is DFQATT and CDR2 SNEGSKA (reference sequence). CDR3 in amino acids: CSAREWAGTGAQDIQYF.

The rearrangement links TRBV5-1 to TRBJ1-1. The CDR3 loop spans 13 amino acids. Looked up from germline, CDR1 is SGHRS and CDR2 is YFSETQ. CDR3 sequence reads: CACIDQMNTEAFF.